This T cell receptor (beta chain) was sequenced in a study of cytomegalovirus exposure and HLA in healthy donors. General study findings and limits: A later analysis linked a missense variant in DCLRE1C to the trimming of TCR beta V and J genes. Later, TCR association rates were found to vary by HLA locus, highest for DRB1 and lowest for HLA-C.

A word on this clone: Its antigen is currently unknown.

The PCR was carried out with 60 Vbeta primers and 13 Jbeta primers. TCRdb's table, derived via immunoSEQ multiplex PCR, lists solely in-frame clones and lacks some. The table shows more than 80,000 clones, with roughly 80% occurring only once. Germline CDR1 LNHNV, CDR2 YYDKDF (reference sequence). V was pared by 4 bases and J by 4 bases, with 19 bases between. CDR3 size: 16 residues. The TCR sequence derives from a man in his sixties in good health and CMV-seronegative. Sequencing input: PBMCs. The rearrangement links TRBV15 to TRBJ1-2, with D maybe TRBD1 (5 bases). The CDR3 DNA reads as TGTGCCACCAGCAATTCCCTTAGCGGGGGAAGCTATGGCTACACCTTC. Encoded protein: CATSNSLSGGSYGYTF.